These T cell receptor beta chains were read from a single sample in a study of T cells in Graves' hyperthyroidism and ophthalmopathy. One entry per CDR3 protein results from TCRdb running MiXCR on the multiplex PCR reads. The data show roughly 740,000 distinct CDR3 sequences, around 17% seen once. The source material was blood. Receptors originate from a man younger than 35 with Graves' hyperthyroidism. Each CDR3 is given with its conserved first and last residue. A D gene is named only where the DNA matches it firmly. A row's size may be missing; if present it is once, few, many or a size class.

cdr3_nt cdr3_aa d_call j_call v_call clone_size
TGTGCCAGCAGCTCAAGGGGCGACAGGTTAAATCAGCCCCAGCATTTT CASSSRGDRLNQPQHF NA TRBJ1-5 TRBV7-2 NA
TGTGCCAGCAGCGCCCGGGGCGGGACCTCCTACGAGCAGTACTTC CASSARGGTSYEQYF NA TRBJ2-7 TRBV13 few
TGTGCCAGCAGTGACCGGGACGACAACAATGAGCAGTTCTTC CASSDRDDNNEQFF NA TRBJ2-1 TRBV6-1 few
TGCAGCGTTGTCCCCCATCACACAGATACGCAGTATTTT CSVVPHHTDTQYF NA TRBJ2-3 TRBV29-1 few
TGTGCCAGCACCGAAGGACGGGAGACCTTCTACTACAATGAGCAGTTCTTC CASTEGRETFYYNEQFF NA TRBJ2-1 TRBV2 many
TGTGCCAGCCTGGGAGGCGGCTACACCTTC CASLGGGYTF NA TRBJ1-2 TRBV6-1 few
TGTGCCAGCAGCTTAGGCTTGTACCAAGAGACCCAGTACTTC CASSLGLYQETQYF NA TRBJ2-5 TRBV11-2 NA
TGTGCCAGCAGCTTAGCGGGGGAGCACTATGGCTACACCTTC CASSLAGEHYGYTF NA TRBJ1-2 TRBV7-9 many
TGTGCCAGCAGTTTTCCCCGGACAGGGCCCTACGAGCAGTACTTC CASSFPRTGPYEQYF TRBD1 TRBJ2-7 TRBV28 many
TGTGCCAGCAGTGACCAGACTGATAATTCACCCCTCCACTTT CASSDQTDNSPLHF NA TRBJ1-6 TRBV2 many
TGTGCCAGCAGCTCACCAGGACACACCTACGAGCAGTACTTC CASSSPGHTYEQYF NA TRBJ2-7 TRBV7-9 NA
TGTGCCAGCAGCCCTCAAGCCACCTCCTACGAGCAGTACTTC CASSPQATSYEQYF NA TRBJ2-7 TRBV7-9 many
TGTGCCTGGAGGGTGAACAGGGACACTGAAGCTTTCTTT CAWRVNRDTEAFF NA TRBJ1-1 TRBV30 few
TGTGCCAGCAGTTTAATGGGGGAGGCGTACGAGCAGTACTTC CASSLMGEAYEQYF NA TRBJ2-7 TRBV28 many
TGTGCCAGTAGTGACGAGCGGGAGGGCCCTACCGGGGAGCTGTTTTTT CASSDEREGPTGELFF TRBD2 TRBJ2-2 TRBV19 NA
TGCAGTGCTATGGGTGCCTATGGCTACACCTTC CSAMGAYGYTF NA TRBJ1-2 TRBV20-1 few
TGCAGCGTTGATGGCGGGGCTGAAGCTTTCTTT CSVDGGAEAFF NA TRBJ1-1 TRBV29-1 many
TGTGCTAGTGGTTTGCTAGCGGGAGCTGAGCAGTTCTTC CASGLLAGAEQFF TRBD2 TRBJ2-1 TRBV12-5 many
TGCGCCAGCAGCTTGGAAGCGATAGTGGGCGAGCAGTACTTC CASSLEAIVGEQYF NA TRBJ2-7 TRBV5-1 few
TGTGCCAGCAGTCGGGCCTACACCGGGGAGCTGTTTTTT CASSRAYTGELFF NA TRBJ2-2 TRBV11-3 few
TGCAGCGTTGATCCTCAAGGGATGAGCAATGAGCAGTTCTTC CSVDPQGMSNEQFF NA TRBJ2-1 TRBV29-1 few
TGTGCCTGGAGTGCCTCCTTTAGGGGTACGCAGTATTTT CAWSASFRGTQYF NA TRBJ2-3 TRBV30 NA
TGTGCCAGCAGCCCTCAGGGGCTTCTGGGGGAGACCCAGTACTTC CASSPQGLLGETQYF NA TRBJ2-5 TRBV7-2 NA
TGTGCCAGCAGTGAATACGGGCTAACCGTAGGCTCCTACGAGCAGTACTTC CASSEYGLTVGSYEQYF NA TRBJ2-7 TRBV25-1 few
TGTGCCAGCAGCTGGGGGGGGGAGTCGGTCCCCACAGATACGCAGTATTTT CASSWGGESVPTDTQYF TRBD2 TRBJ2-3 TRBV11-2 NA
TGTGCCAGCGGTAATCTGCGGGCAGAAGGGTACAATGAGCAGTTCTTC CASGNLRAEGYNEQFF NA TRBJ2-1 TRBV27 NA
TGTGCCAGCAGCCTAACAGGGGGAGAAGGCTACAATGAGCAGTTCTTC CASSLTGGEGYNEQFF TRBD1 TRBJ2-1 TRBV7-3 NA
TGTGCCAGCAGCGCCGGACTAGCGGATAGCTCCTACGAGCAGTACTTC CASSAGLADSSYEQYF TRBD2 TRBJ2-7 TRBV5-1 once
TGCAGTGCTAGAACACTAGCGGGAGTTTTGGAGACCCAGTACTTC CSARTLAGVLETQYF TRBD2 TRBJ2-5 TRBV20-1 few
TGCGCCAGCCACAACAACAGGGAAGCCAAAAACATTCAGTACTTC CASHNNREAKNIQYF NA TRBJ2-4 TRBV10-2 NA
TGTGCTAGCGCCGAACAGGTGGGACTAGCGATCACAGATACGCAGTATTTT CASAEQVGLAITDTQYF TRBD2 TRBJ2-3 TRBV12-5 few
TGTGCCAGCAGCATCCAGGCGAATTCACCCCTCCACTTT CASSIQANSPLHF NA TRBJ1-6 TRBV7-9 many
TGTGCCAGCATCCCCCCGGCAGGGGGCAACCCCAATCAGCCCCAGCATTTT CASIPPAGGNPNQPQHF TRBD1 TRBJ1-5 TRBV28 many
TGCAGTGGGGTTGCGGCAGGGGGATACGAGCAGTACTTC CSGVAAGGYEQYF TRBD1 TRBJ2-7 TRBV20-1 NA
TGTGCCAGCAGCTTAGAGGGGGAGAGCTACAATGAGCAGTTCTTC CASSLEGESYNEQFF NA TRBJ2-1 TRBV5-5 few
TGTGCCAGCAGCTCGGGACAGGGGGATAACGGGGAGCTGTTTTTT CASSSGQGDNGELFF TRBD1 TRBJ2-2 TRBV11-3 few
TGTGCCAGCAGCTTCTTCAGGGCTGGTGGAAACACCATATATTTT CASSFFRAGGNTIYF NA TRBJ1-3 TRBV7-8 few
TGCGCCAGCAGCCAAGTAGGGGGGCAGGTCGGGCACGGGGAGCTGTTTTTT CASSQVGGQVGHGELFF NA TRBJ2-2 TRBV4-1 NA
TGTGCCAGCAGCTTCGGGCCCTACGAGCAGTACTTC CASSFGPYEQYF NA TRBJ2-7 TRBV7-9 many
TGTGCCAGCAGTTGGGGACTAGCGGGAGCTATTGAGGAGACCCAGTACTTC CASSWGLAGAIEETQYF TRBD2 TRBJ2-5 TRBV6-5 NA
TGTGCCAGCAGCTTAAATCCAGCGGGGGTCTACGAGCAGTACTTC CASSLNPAGVYEQYF TRBD2 TRBJ2-7 TRBV7-3 many
TGCAGTGCTGATACTAGCGGTAGGGGAAATGAGCAGTTCTTC CSADTSGRGNEQFF TRBD2 TRBJ2-1 TRBV20-1 many
TGTGCCAGCAGTTTAGGCGCCGGGACAGGGATTAGCAATCAGCCCCAGCATTTT CASSLGAGTGISNQPQHF TRBD1 TRBJ1-5 TRBV28 many
TGTGCCAGCAGCTTTAGTGGCGGCAGTTACGAGCAGTACTTC CASSFSGGSYEQYF NA TRBJ2-7 TRBV28 many
TGTGCCAGTAGTATAGTTCGGAGGGGTCAATACGAGCAGTACTTC CASSIVRRGQYEQYF NA TRBJ2-7 TRBV19 NA
TGTGCCAGCAGGGCAGGGGTCAATCAGCCCCAGCATTTT CASRAGVNQPQHF NA TRBJ1-5 TRBV28 few
TGTGCCAGCAGCGCCTCGAGGAGCACAGATACGCAGTATTTT CASSASRSTDTQYF NA TRBJ2-3 TRBV2 few
TGTGCCAGCAGTGCCGACCGGCATCCCACCCTCTATGGCTACACCTTC CASSADRHPTLYGYTF NA TRBJ1-2 TRBV6-1 few
TGTGCCAGCAGGGGACTCCCAGGATACTACGAGCAGTACTTC CASRGLPGYYEQYF NA TRBJ2-7 TRBV6-1 few
TGTGCTTCAGCGGGAGGAGGCCTCTGGGAGCAGTACTTC CASAGGGLWEQYF TRBD2 TRBJ2-7 TRBV30 many
TGTGCCAGCAGCTCCCTGGGACCAAACACCGGGGAGCTGTTTTTT CASSSLGPNTGELFF NA TRBJ2-2 TRBV6-1 many
TGCAGCGTTGAACGGGGGAACTATGGCTACACCTTC CSVERGNYGYTF NA TRBJ1-2 TRBV29-1 NA
TGCAGCGTTCTAGGTAGCGGGTACCCCTACGAGCAGTACTTC CSVLGSGYPYEQYF TRBD2 TRBJ2-7 TRBV29-1 NA
TGTGCCAGCAGTTTTTCCAACTTGAACACTGAAGCTTTCTTT CASSFSNLNTEAFF NA TRBJ1-1 TRBV12-3/TRBV12-4 many
TGTGCCAGCACCCTAGGCTCCTACAATGAGCAGTTCTTC CASTLGSYNEQFF NA TRBJ2-1 TRBV5-6 NA
TGTGCCAGCAGCCAAGGAGCTAGGAGTGGCTACAATGAGCAGTTCTTC CASSQGARSGYNEQFF NA TRBJ2-1 TRBV3-1 NA
TGTGCCAGCAGTTTTACGAACTCTGGGGCCAACGTCCTGACTTTC CASSFTNSGANVLTF NA TRBJ2-6 TRBV27 many
TGTGCCAGCAGCCAGGGCCAAGGGGCTGGCAATGAGCAGTTCTTC CASSQGQGAGNEQFF NA TRBJ2-1 TRBV3-1 many
TGTGCCAGCAGCCGTCCGGGACTAGCGGGAGAGACCCAGTACTTC CASSRPGLAGETQYF TRBD2 TRBJ2-5 TRBV7-9 few